This T cell receptor (beta chain) originates from a study of T cell responses to AZD1222 COVID-19 vaccine. Germline V gene lookup returns CDR1 SGHKS and CDR2 YYEKEE (reference sequence). The length of the CDR3 is 16 residues. Trimming at V came to 4 bases and at J to 2 bases, leaving 9 bases not matched to a gene. TCRdb's copy holds only in-frame clones and misses some; the assay was immunoSEQ multiplex PCR. The sample has 110,000 or so clones, just over 85% seen once; the top ten hold about 16%. This receptor was taken from an adult who received the AZD1222 COVID-19 vaccine. This chain connects TRBV5-5 to TRBJ1-5, with TRBD1 matching over 7 bases. Sequenced here: peripheral blood, sampled 28 days after the second AZD1222 dose. This CDR3 reads CASSARQGYGNQPQHF. The CDR3 DNA follows: TGTGCCAGCAGCGCCCGACAGGGATACGGCAATCAGCCCCAGCATTTT.